The 2 T cell receptor beta chains listed next were all sequenced from one sample in a study of cytomegalovirus exposure and HLA in healthy donors. This table comes from immunoSEQ multiplex PCR, and its TCRdb copy is limited to in-frame clones, with some not included. Here the sample spans about 400,000 clones, about nine tenths being singletons. The sample comprised PBMCs. The receptors originated from a woman under 30 in good health and CMV-seronegative.

This clone has a single count. The V and J genes are TRBV4-1 and TRBJ1-5; 11 nucleotides align to TRBD1. J was trimmed by 7 bases and V by 1 base; bases with no gene match: 9. CDR1 and CDR2 (germline): MGHRA, YSYEKL. CDR3 length equals 17 residues. CDR3 in DNA: TGCGCCAGCAGCCAAGTCGGTGGACAGGGGGCAAGGCAGCCCCAGCATTTT. Residues: CASSQVGGQGARQPQHF.

The chain is built from TRBV2 and TRBJ2-1, with 7 bases that match TRBD2. This CDR3 comprises 15 residues. V was pared by 4 bases and J by 5 bases, with 8 bases of the junction left unmatched. Germline V lookup: CDR1 SNHLY, CDR2 FYNNEI. DNA of the CDR3: TGTGCCAGCAGTGTACGGGGGGACCGCGACAATGAGCAGTTCTTC. Translating it yields CASSVRGDRDNEQFF.